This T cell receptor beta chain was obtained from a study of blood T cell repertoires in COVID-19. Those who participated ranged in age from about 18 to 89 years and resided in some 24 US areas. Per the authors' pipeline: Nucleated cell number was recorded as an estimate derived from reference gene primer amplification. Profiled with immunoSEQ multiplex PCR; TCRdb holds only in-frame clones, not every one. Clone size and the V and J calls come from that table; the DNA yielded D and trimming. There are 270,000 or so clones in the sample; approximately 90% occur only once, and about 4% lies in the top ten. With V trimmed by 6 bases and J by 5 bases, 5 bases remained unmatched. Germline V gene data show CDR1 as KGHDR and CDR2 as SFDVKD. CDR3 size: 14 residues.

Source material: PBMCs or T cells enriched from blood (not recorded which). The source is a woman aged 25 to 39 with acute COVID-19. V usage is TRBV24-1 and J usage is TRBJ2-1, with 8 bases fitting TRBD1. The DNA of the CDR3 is TGTGCCACCAGTTCGACAGGGGAGAACAATGAGCAGTTCTTC. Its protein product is CATSSTGENNEQFF.